The 12 T cell receptor beta chains below all came from one sample that was sequenced in a study of cytomegalovirus exposure and HLA in healthy donors. The method was immunoSEQ multiplex PCR; TCRdb's version includes in-frame clones alone and lacks a portion of them. The sample contains approximately 180,000 clones, roughly 88% of which appear only once. The sequenced material came from PBMCs. These receptors came from a young woman in good health and CMV-seronegative.

V is TRBV30 and J is TRBJ2-1; weak D call: TRBD2 (5 bases). The V and J ends lost 4 bases and 2 bases respectively, with 9 bases between them. CDR3 length: 13 residues. In germline, CDR1 is GTSNPN, CDR2 SVGIG (reference sequence). The CDR3 region has the DNA TGTGCCTGGAAAGAGGGCCCCTACAATGAGCAGTTCTTC. Translation: CAWKEGPYNEQFF.

This chain links TRBV30 with TRBJ2-5; D might be TRBD2 (7 bases). Germline values: CDR1 GTSNPN, CDR2 SVGIG (reference sequence). The CDR3 has 15 residues. The V end was cut by 0 bases, the J end by 5 bases, with 16 bases between. CDR3 DNA sequence: TGTGCCTGGAGTGTAGGGTGGGGGGGCCTGGAGACCCAGTACTTC. This codes for CAWSVGWGGLETQYF.

The chain is built from TRBV4-1 and TRBJ1-4, with 8 bases fitting TRBD1. Germline V lookup: CDR1 MGHRA, CDR2 YSYEKL. V lost 0 bases to trimming and J lost 0 bases; unmatched junction nucleotides: 9. CDR3 length equals 19 residues. The CDR3 DNA follows: TGCGCCAGCAGCCAAGAAGGACAGGGCAGATCGGCAACTAATGAAAAACTGTTTTTT. This gives the protein CASSQEGQGRSATNEKLFF.

The chain has TRBV28 and TRBJ2-5; 8 bases line up with TRBD2. Looked up from germline, CDR1 is MDHEN and CDR2 is SYDVKM. CDR3 length equals 18 residues. With V trimmed by 0 bases and J by 4 bases, 13 bases remained unmatched. For the CDR3, the DNA is TGTGCCAGCAGTTTATGGGCGGCTAATAGCGGGAATAGAGAGACCCAGTACTTC. Its protein is CASSLWAANSGNRETQYF. Together with reference TRBV28 and TRBJ2-5, the CDR3 gives the full variable domain: DVKVTQSSRYLVKRTGEKVFLECVQDMDHENMFWYRQDPGLGLRLIYFSYDVKMKEKGDIPEGYSVSREKKERFSLILESASTNQTSMYLCASSLWAANSGNRETQYFGPGTRLLVL.

The DNA of the CDR3 is TGTGCCAGCAGCCCGCCACCCGGGGGACGGCAAGCTACTGAAGCTTTCTTT. Encoded protein: CASSPPPGGRQATEAFF. This chain uses TRBV11-2 with TRBJ1-1, with D possibly being TRBD1 (5 bases). This CDR3 comprises 17 residues. From germline, CDR1 is SGHAT and CDR2 FQNNGV. Trimming cost V 5 bases and J 5 bases, with 24 bases left between them.

The V call is TRBV5-1, the J call TRBJ2-1, with D possibly TRBD2 on 6 matching bases. The CDR3 has 18 residues. CDR1 and CDR2 (germline): SGHRS, YFSETQ. Trimming stripped 6 bases from V and 1 base from J, with 23 bases between. The CDR3 nucleotides read TGCGCCAGCACCAAGATTAGTCGGGGAGGAGGGTCCTACAATGAGCAGTTCTTC. Its translation is CASTKISRGGGSYNEQFF. The full variable domain, its missing parts supplied by reference TRBV5-1 and TRBJ2-1, is KAGVTQTPRYLIKTRGQQVTLSCSPISGHRSVSWYQQTPGQGLQFLFEYFSETQRNKGNFPGRFSGRQFSNSRSEMNVSTLELGDSALYLCASTKISRGGGSYNEQFFGPGTRLTVL.

This chain uses TRBV7-3 with TRBJ1-1; perhaps TRBD1 as D (6 bases). Trimming pared 2 bases from V and 4 bases from J, leaving 11 bases between. The CDR3 extends over 14 amino acids. Germline CDR1 and CDR2: SGHTA and FQGTGA. The DNA of the CDR3 is TGTGCCAGCAGCTTAGGTCAGGGGAGCACTGAAGCTTTCTTT. It specifies CASSLGQGSTEAFF. The whole variable domain, remainder taken from reference TRBV7-3 and TRBJ1-1, is GAGVSQTPSNKVTEKGKYVELRCDPISGHTALYWYRQSLGQGPEFLIYFQGTGAADDSGLPNDRFFAVRPEGSVSTLKIQRTERGDSAVYLCASSLGQGSTEAFFGQGTRLTVV.

This chain connects TRBV10-2 to TRBJ2-7; D gene ambiguous. This CDR3 has 11 amino acids. Germline V gene data show CDR1 as WSHSY and CDR2 as SAAADI. V lost 2 bases to trimming and J lost 9 bases, with 8 bases between them. The CDR3 spells CASSEPVRQYF. The CDR3 DNA reads TGCGCCAGCAGTGAGCCCGTTAGGCAGTACTTC.

The chain links TRBV5-1 to TRBJ1-1, with D unclear. Germline CDR1 and CDR2: SGHRS and YFSETQ. The CDR3 is 14 residues long. Between the trimmed V and J ends, which lost 0 bases and 2 bases, there was a span of 8 bases. CDR3 nucleotide sequence: TGCGCCAGCAGCTTGGGCGAGATCAACACTGAAGCTTTCTTT. Translation: CASSLGEINTEAFF.

This CDR3 reads CACRPRGVFQPQHF. DNA for the CDR3: TGTGCCTGCCGCCCCCGCGGGGTGTTTCAGCCCCAGCATTTT. The chain recombines TRBV30 with TRBJ1-5; D uncertain. The CDR3 contains 14 residues. CDR1 is GTSNPN and CDR2 is SVGIG in the germline V gene (reference sequence). The V and J ends lost 6 bases and 6 bases respectively, with 18 bases between them.

The rearrangement joins TRBV28 to TRBJ2-3, with 12 positions matching TRBD2. Germline V lookup: CDR1 MDHEN, CDR2 SYDVKM. Unmatched junction bases numbered 13, after V lost 3 bases and J lost 0 bases. The CDR3 totals 20 residues. CDR3 protein: CASSFALAGGPQTSTDTQYF. In nucleotides, the CDR3 is TGTGCCAGCAGTTTCGCCCTAGCGGGAGGGCCACAAACTAGCACAGATACGCAGTATTTT.

CDR3 protein: CASSIDLFGESLYGYTF. CDR3 nucleotides: TGTGCCAGTAGTATAGATCTATTTGGGGAGTCTCTCTATGGCTACACCTTC. The gene calls are TRBV19 and TRBJ1-2; D is unresolved. The CDR3 sequence is 17 residues long. V was shortened by 0 bases and J by 4 bases, with 18 bases between the two germline ends. CDR1 LNHDA and CDR2 SQIVND come from the germline V gene (reference sequence). Full variable domain (remainder filled in from reference TRBV19 and TRBJ1-2): DGGITQSPKYLFRKEGQNVTLSCEQNLNHDAMYWYRQDPGQGLRLIYYSQIVNDFQKGDIAEGYSVSREKKESFPLTVTSAQKNPTAFYLCASSIDLFGESLYGYTFGSGTRLTVV.